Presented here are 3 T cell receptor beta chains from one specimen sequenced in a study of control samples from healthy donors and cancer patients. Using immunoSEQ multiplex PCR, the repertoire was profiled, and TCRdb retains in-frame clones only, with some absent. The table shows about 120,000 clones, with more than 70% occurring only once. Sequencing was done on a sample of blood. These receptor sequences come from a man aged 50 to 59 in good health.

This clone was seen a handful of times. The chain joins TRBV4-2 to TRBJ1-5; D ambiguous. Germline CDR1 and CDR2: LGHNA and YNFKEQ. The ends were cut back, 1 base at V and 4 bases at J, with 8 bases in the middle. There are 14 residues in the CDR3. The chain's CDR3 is CASSQVEPNQPQHF. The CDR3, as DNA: TGTGCCAGCAGCCAAGTAGAACCTAATCAGCCCCAGCATTTT.

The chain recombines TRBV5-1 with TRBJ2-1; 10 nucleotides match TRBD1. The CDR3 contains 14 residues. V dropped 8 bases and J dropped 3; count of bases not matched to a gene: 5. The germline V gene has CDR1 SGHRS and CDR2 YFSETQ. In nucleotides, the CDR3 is TGCGCCAGTACGAGGGACAGGGGCTACAATGAGCAGTTCTTC. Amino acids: CASTRDRGYNEQFF.

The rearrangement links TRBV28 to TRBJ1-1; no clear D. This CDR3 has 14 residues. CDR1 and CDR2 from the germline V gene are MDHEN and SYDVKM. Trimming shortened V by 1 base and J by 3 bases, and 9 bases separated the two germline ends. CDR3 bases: TGTGCCAGCAGTTTATATCATAAGGACACTGAAGCTTTCTTT. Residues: CASSLYHKDTEAFF. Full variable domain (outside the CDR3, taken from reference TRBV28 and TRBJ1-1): DVKVTQSSRYLVKRTGEKVFLECVQDMDHENMFWYRQDPGLGLRLIYFSYDVKMKEKGDIPEGYSVSREKKERFSLILESASTNQTSMYLCASSLYHKDTEAFFGQGTRLTVV.